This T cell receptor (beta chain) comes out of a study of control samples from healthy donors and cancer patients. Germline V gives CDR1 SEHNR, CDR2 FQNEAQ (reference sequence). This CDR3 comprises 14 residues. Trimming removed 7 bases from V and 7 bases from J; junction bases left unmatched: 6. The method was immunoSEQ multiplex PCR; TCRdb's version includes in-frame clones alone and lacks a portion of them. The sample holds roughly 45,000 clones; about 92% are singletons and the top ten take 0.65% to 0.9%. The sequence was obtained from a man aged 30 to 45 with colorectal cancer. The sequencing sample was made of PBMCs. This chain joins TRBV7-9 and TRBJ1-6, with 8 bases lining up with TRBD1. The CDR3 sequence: CASTLDRVNSPLHF. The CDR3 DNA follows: TGTGCCAGCACCTTGGACAGGGTGAATTCACCCCTCCACTTT. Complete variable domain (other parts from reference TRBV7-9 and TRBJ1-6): DTGVSQNPRHKITKRGQNVTFRCDPISEHNRLYWYRQTLGQGPEFLTYFQNEAQLEKSRLLSDRFSAERPKGSFSTLEIQRTEQGDSAMYLCASTLDRVNSPLHFGNGTRLTVT.